The following is a T cell receptor beta chain sequence with its context. The record originates from a study of blood T cell repertoires in COVID-19. Study-wide background: Sites in the United States, Italy and Spain provided acute and convalescent COVID-19 samples. T cells, B-cell-depleted T cells, or PBMCs supplied cDNA or gDNA.

In the source study's methods: Researchers report that nucleated cell counts were estimated from reference gene primer amplification. Clones were sequenced by immunoSEQ multiplex PCR, and TCRdb holds only the in-frame ones, with some missing. V and J calls and clone size are as listed in that table; D and trimming were resolved from the DNA. The top ten clones hold under 9.5% of a sample with some 85,000 clones, about 89% of them seen once. V lost 1 base to trimming and J lost 10 bases, with 14 bases between them. Looked up from germline, CDR1 is MNHNS and CDR2 is SASEGT. CDR3 size: 14 residues. The receptor was isolated from a man aged 50 to 60 with acute or convalescent COVID-19. The sequenced material came from peripheral blood. This sequence joins TRBV6-1 and TRBJ1-5; no definite D call. The CDR3 coding sequence is TGTGCCAGCAGTGAAGGGGCGGGCGAACGTCCCCAGCATTTT. It yields the protein CASSEGAGERPQHF.